The rows below give T cell receptor beta chains drawn from one sample of a study of T cell changes during pregnancy in multiple sclerosis. Sequencing used immunoSEQ multiplex PCR; TCRdb keeps in-frame clones, though not all of them. The table has tens of thousands of clones, more than 90% seen once. The sample consisted of peripheral blood, taken in the third trimester of pregnancy. The receptors derive from a female donor in good health, enrolled as a control in a pregnancy study. Each CDR3 is given with its conserved first and last residue. The D gene is left open where the match is weak. Clone size is shown for a subset of rows, as once, few, many or a class of expanded clone.

j_gene: TRBJ2-5; d_gene: TRBD2; abundance: -; v_gene: TRBV9; len: 16; CDR3nt: TGTGCCAGCACCGGGGGGAATAGCGGGGGTCAAGAGACCCAGTACTTC; CDR3aa: CASTGGNSGGQETQYF
j_gene: TRBJ1-3; d_gene: TRBD1; abundance: -; v_gene: TRBV28; len: 12; CDR3nt: TGTGCCAGTCGACAGGGCGGAAACACCATATATTTT; CDR3aa: CASRQGGNTIYF
j_gene: TRBJ2-3; d_gene: -; abundance: -; v_gene: TRBV6-6; len: 10; CDR3nt: TGTGCCAGCAGCCGAGATACGCAGTATTTT; CDR3aa: CASSRDTQYF
j_gene: TRBJ2-3; d_gene: TRBD2; abundance: -; v_gene: TRBV5-6; len: 14; CDR3nt: TGTGCCAGCAGCTTGGCGGGAGGGACAGATACGCAGTATTTT; CDR3aa: CASSLAGGTDTQYF
j_gene: TRBJ2-1; d_gene: TRBD2; abundance: -; v_gene: TRBV11-2; len: 15; CDR3nt: TGTGCCAGCAGCGCTAGCGGGGGCTCCTACAATGAGCAGTTCTTC; CDR3aa: CASSASGGSYNEQFF
j_gene: TRBJ1-2; d_gene: TRBD1; abundance: once; v_gene: TRBV7-6; len: 19; CDR3nt: TGTGCCAGCAGCTTCGTTGGTGGCGCAGGGGGTGGAGAGAGCGATGGCTACACCTTC; CDR3aa: CASSFVGGAGGGESDGYTF
j_gene: TRBJ1-1; d_gene: TRBD1; abundance: -; v_gene: TRBV9; len: 15; CDR3nt: TGTGCCAGCAGCCCGGACAGGGGGCTGGGCACTGAAGCTTTCTTT; CDR3aa: CASSPDRGLGTEAFF
j_gene: TRBJ2-5; d_gene: TRBD2; abundance: -; v_gene: TRBV19; len: 18; CDR3nt: TGTGCCAGTAGAACCCCGAGGAGCGGGAGGGCTTCACAAGAGACCCAGTACTTC; CDR3aa: CASRTPRSGRASQETQYF
j_gene: TRBJ2-3; d_gene: TRBD2; abundance: -; v_gene: TRBV5-1; len: 13; CDR3nt: TGCGCCAGCATGAGCGGGAGGCCAGATACGCAGTATTTT; CDR3aa: CASMSGRPDTQYF
j_gene: TRBJ2-4; d_gene: TRBD1; abundance: once; v_gene: TRBV15; len: 17; CDR3nt: TGTGCCACCAGCGGGGAGACAGGGGACCTAGCCAAAAACATTCAGTACTTC; CDR3aa: CATSGETGDLAKNIQYF
j_gene: TRBJ1-2; d_gene: -; abundance: -; v_gene: TRBV9; len: 13; CDR3nt: TGTGCCAGCAGCGTAGTCGGGGGATATGGCTACACCTTC; CDR3aa: CASSVVGGYGYTF
j_gene: TRBJ2-1; d_gene: TRBD2; abundance: -; v_gene: TRBV19; len: 16; CDR3nt: TGTGCCAGTAGTATAGGAAGAGGTCATCCTAGCGGGGCCGGGTTCTTC; CDR3aa: CASSIGRGHPSGAGFF
j_gene: TRBJ1-4; d_gene: TRBD1; abundance: -; v_gene: TRBV7-2; len: 15; CDR3nt: TGTGCCAGCAGCGAGAGGACAGGGTCGGTTGAAAAACTGTTTTTT; CDR3aa: CASSERTGSVEKLFF
j_gene: TRBJ2-7; d_gene: TRBD2; abundance: -; v_gene: TRBV18; len: 15; CDR3nt: TGTGCCAGCTCACGAGCAGCGGGAGGGCCGGACGAGCAGTACTTC; CDR3aa: CASSRAAGGPDEQYF
j_gene: TRBJ2-3; d_gene: TRBD2; abundance: -; v_gene: TRBV7-9; len: 17; CDR3nt: TGTGCCAGCAGCTATCAAGCCGGGACTAGCGGGATGGATACGCAGTATTTT; CDR3aa: CASSYQAGTSGMDTQYF
j_gene: TRBJ2-7; d_gene: -; abundance: -; v_gene: TRBV10-3; len: 13; CDR3nt: TGTGCCATCAGAATAGACAGATCCTACGAGCAGTACTTC; CDR3aa: CAIRIDRSYEQYF
j_gene: TRBJ1-1; d_gene: -; abundance: -; v_gene: TRBV7-8; len: 13; CDR3nt: TGTGCCAGCCGACCCCGGGGGGCCACTGAAGCTTTCTTT; CDR3aa: CASRPRGATEAFF
j_gene: TRBJ1-4; d_gene: -; abundance: -; v_gene: TRBV11-3; len: 13; CDR3nt: TGTGCCAGTTACAGGGATCGCTATGAAAAACTGTTTTTT; CDR3aa: CASYRDRYEKLFF
j_gene: TRBJ2-7; d_gene: -; abundance: -; v_gene: TRBV5-4; len: 13; CDR3nt: TGTGCCAGCAGCTCAAAAGCCGGCTACGAGCAGTACTTC; CDR3aa: CASSSKAGYEQYF
j_gene: TRBJ2-7; d_gene: -; abundance: -; v_gene: TRBV11-2; len: 13; CDR3nt: TGTGCCAGCAGCTTAGGGCAAACCTACGAGCAGTACTTC; CDR3aa: CASSLGQTYEQYF
j_gene: TRBJ2-2; d_gene: TRBD2; abundance: -; v_gene: TRBV15; len: 15; CDR3nt: TGTGCCACCAGCCCAGGCGGGGGGGTCGGCGGGGAGCTGTTTTTT; CDR3aa: CATSPGGGVGGELFF
j_gene: TRBJ2-3; d_gene: TRBD2; abundance: once; v_gene: TRBV28; len: 16; CDR3nt: TGTGCCAGCAGTCCCGTAGCGGGAGTGGGCACAGATACGCAGTATTTT; CDR3aa: CASSPVAGVGTDTQYF
j_gene: TRBJ2-3; d_gene: -; abundance: -; v_gene: TRBV11-2; len: 19; CDR3nt: TGTGCCAGCAGCTTAGGACTTGCCTTTAGCGGTTCTAGCACAGATACGCAGTATTTT; CDR3aa: CASSLGLAFSGSSTDTQYF
j_gene: TRBJ2-3; d_gene: TRBD2; abundance: -; v_gene: TRBV6-5; len: 16; CDR3nt: TGTGCCAGCAGTTCAAGACTAGCGGGGGGCACAGATACGCAGTATTTT; CDR3aa: CASSSRLAGGTDTQYF
j_gene: TRBJ1-2; d_gene: TRBD1; abundance: -; v_gene: TRBV5-1; len: 14; CDR3nt: TGCGCCAGCAGCTTCTACGACAGGGTGGATGGCTACACCTTC; CDR3aa: CASSFYDRVDGYTF
j_gene: TRBJ2-3; d_gene: TRBD2; abundance: -; v_gene: TRBV14; len: 15; CDR3nt: TGTGCCAGCAGCCAACTAGCGGGGGGCAGGGATACGCAGTATTTT; CDR3aa: CASSQLAGGRDTQYF
j_gene: TRBJ2-1; d_gene: TRBD2; abundance: -; v_gene: TRBV19; len: 16; CDR3nt: TGTGCCAGTAGACCAGGTGCACTAGCGGAATACAATGAGCAGTTCTTC; CDR3aa: CASRPGALAEYNEQFF
j_gene: TRBJ2-7; d_gene: TRBD2; abundance: -; v_gene: TRBV7-3; len: 18; CDR3nt: TGTGCCAGCAACGAGAGAAGCGGGAGGGCCACATCCTCCTACGAGCAGTACTTC; CDR3aa: CASNERSGRATSSYEQYF
j_gene: TRBJ1-2; d_gene: TRBD1; abundance: few; v_gene: TRBV6-6; len: 14; CDR3nt: TGTGCCAGCACCTTACAGGGGGAGGACTATGGCTACACCTTC; CDR3aa: CASTLQGEDYGYTF
j_gene: TRBJ1-6; d_gene: -; abundance: -; v_gene: TRBV7-6; len: 16; CDR3nt: TGTGCCAGCAGCGCTCCAGAGGGCGATTATAATTCACCCCTCCACTTT; CDR3aa: CASSAPEGDYNSPLHF
j_gene: TRBJ1-4; d_gene: -; abundance: once; v_gene: TRBV4-3; len: 16; CDR3nt: TGCGCCAGCAGCCAAGAGGTCCCTACAACTAATGAAAAACTGTTTTTT; CDR3aa: CASSQEVPTTNEKLFF
j_gene: TRBJ1-1; d_gene: TRBD1; abundance: -; v_gene: TRBV7-9; len: 15; CDR3nt: TGTGCCAGCAGCTTCAACAGGGGGCGCTGGACTGAAGCTTTCTTT; CDR3aa: CASSFNRGRWTEAFF
j_gene: TRBJ2-4; d_gene: -; abundance: -; v_gene: TRBV28; len: 13; CDR3nt: TGTGCCAGCAAGGGGGTAGCCAAAAACATTCAGTACTTC; CDR3aa: CASKGVAKNIQYF
j_gene: TRBJ1-1; d_gene: -; abundance: -; v_gene: TRBV11-3; len: 13; CDR3nt: TGTGCCAGCAGCCAGACAGAAGACACTGAAGCTTTCTTT; CDR3aa: CASSQTEDTEAFF
j_gene: TRBJ2-1; d_gene: -; abundance: once; v_gene: TRBV19; len: 12; CDR3nt: TGTGCCAGTAGTTTGGGCAACAATGAGCAGTTCTTC; CDR3aa: CASSLGNNEQFF
j_gene: TRBJ2-7; d_gene: TRBD1; abundance: -; v_gene: TRBV23-1; len: 14; CDR3nt: TGCGCCAGCAGTCTTCGACAGGGGGCCTACGAGCAGTACTTC; CDR3aa: CASSLRQGAYEQYF
j_gene: TRBJ2-3; d_gene: -; abundance: -; v_gene: TRBV7-2; len: 11; CDR3nt: TGTGCCAGCAGCTCCCAAGATACGCAGTATTTT; CDR3aa: CASSSQDTQYF
j_gene: TRBJ2-3; d_gene: -; abundance: -; v_gene: TRBV6-1; len: 12; CDR3nt: TGTGCCAGCAGGTGGACAGCAGATACGCAGTATTTT; CDR3aa: CASRWTADTQYF
j_gene: TRBJ1-1; d_gene: -; abundance: -; v_gene: TRBV19; len: 13; CDR3nt: TGTGCCAGCCGACTGACCCAGCTTACTGAAGCTTTCTTT; CDR3aa: CASRLTQLTEAFF
j_gene: TRBJ2-7; d_gene: TRBD2; abundance: -; v_gene: TRBV7-2; len: 15; CDR3nt: TGTGCCAGCAGCATGAGCGGGGGGGTCTCCTACGAGCAGTACTTC; CDR3aa: CASSMSGGVSYEQYF
j_gene: TRBJ2-2; d_gene: TRBD1; abundance: -; v_gene: TRBV28; len: 16; CDR3nt: TGTGCCAGCAGCCACTTGAGAGGGGGCAACACCGGGGAGCTGTTTTTT; CDR3aa: CASSHLRGGNTGELFF
j_gene: TRBJ2-7; d_gene: TRBD2; abundance: -; v_gene: TRBV6-5; len: 14; CDR3nt: TGTGCCAGCAGTTACGGGACTAGCGGCTACGAGCAGTACTTC; CDR3aa: CASSYGTSGYEQYF
j_gene: TRBJ1-2; d_gene: -; abundance: -; v_gene: TRBV5-5; len: 14; CDR3nt: TGTGCCAGCAGCTTGGCCGCAGGAAACTATGGCTACACCTTC; CDR3aa: CASSLAAGNYGYTF
j_gene: TRBJ1-2; d_gene: TRBD1; abundance: -; v_gene: TRBV6-5; len: 14; CDR3nt: TGTGCCAGCAGTTCCGCAGGGACAGTCTATGGCTACACCTTC; CDR3aa: CASSSAGTVYGYTF
j_gene: TRBJ2-1; d_gene: -; abundance: -; v_gene: TRBV7-9; len: 13; CDR3nt: TGTGCCAGCAGCTCTCGGACAGATCATGAGCAGTTCTTC; CDR3aa: CASSSRTDHEQFF
j_gene: TRBJ1-2; d_gene: TRBD1; abundance: -; v_gene: TRBV2; len: 13; CDR3nt: TGTGCCAGGACCTTGGGGACAGGGAGTGGCTACACCTTC; CDR3aa: CARTLGTGSGYTF
j_gene: TRBJ1-2; d_gene: -; abundance: -; v_gene: TRBV28; len: 18; CDR3nt: TGTGCCAGCAGTTCCGATTTTTTTGTGGACAGAAATAACTATGGCTACACCTTC; CDR3aa: CASSSDFFVDRNNYGYTF
j_gene: TRBJ2-3; d_gene: TRBD2; abundance: -; v_gene: TRBV11-3; len: 15; CDR3nt: TGTGCCAGCAGCTTAGCAGCGGGGGGGCAAGATACGCAGTATTTT; CDR3aa: CASSLAAGGQDTQYF